The T cell receptor beta chain under discussion was sequenced for a study of T cells in localized non-small cell lung cancer. Study conclusions and caveats: A single tumor region was sequenced, leaving heterogeneity possible. T cell clonality was highest in uninvolved adjacent lung, above tumor. The study detected a median approximately 54 of the top 100 tumor clones in adjacent lung.

Profiled with immunoSEQ multiplex PCR; TCRdb holds only in-frame clones, not every one. The table has approximately 76,000 clones, more than 75% seen once. The germline gives CDR1 MNHEY, CDR2 SMNVEV (reference sequence). Trimming cost V 6 bases and J 2 bases, with 14 bases left between them. The CDR3 extends over 14 amino acids. Comments on this clone: What it binds is not known.

The chain carries TRBV27 and TRBJ2-7; D ambiguous. This TCR derives from a female donor of 60 years or more with stage I lung adenocarcinoma. Source: peripheral blood, taken before any cancer treatment. This CDR3 reads CASSPSIGPYEQYF. The CDR3, as DNA: TGTGCCAGCAGCCCCTCGATCGGCCCCTACGAGCAGTACTTC.